The rows below give T cell receptor beta chains drawn from one sample of a study of T cells in Graves' hyperthyroidism and ophthalmopathy. One entry per CDR3 protein, called by TCRdb with MiXCR from the multiplex PCR reads. The table records a few hundred thousand distinct CDR3 sequences, around 18% of them present only once. The sequencing sample was made of blood. The source of these receptors is a woman between 40 and 55 years old with Graves' ophthalmopathy. The CDR3 runs from the conserved cysteine through the conserved F or W. D genes are given only for firm matches. Only part of the rows carry a size: once, few, many, or a class if the clone is expanded.

>TRBJ2-5|-|TRBV6-2/TRBV6-3|many
TGTGCCAGCAGTTACGTGCGGCCGGGGGAGACCCAGTACTTC
CASSYVRPGETQYF
>TRBJ2-7|-|TRBV5-1|-
TGCGCCAGCAGCTTGGCTGGGAGACAGTACGAGCAGTGCTTC
CASSLAGRQYEQCF
>TRBJ1-3|-|TRBV20-1|many
TGCAGCGCCCGGGTGAACTCTGGAAACACCATATATTTT
CSARVNSGNTIYF
>TRBJ2-3|TRBD2|TRBV9|-
TGTGCCAGCAGCTCATCGGGGAGGGGTGGCACAGATACGCAGTATTTT
CASSSSGRGGTDTQYF
>TRBJ2-5|TRBD2|TRBV20-1|many
TGCAGTGCTAGAGGGCGGGAGGGCCGAGAGACCCAGTACTTC
CSARGREGRETQYF
>TRBJ1-2|-|TRBV6-1|-
TGTGCCAGCACAATGGATGAAGGCTATGGCTACACCTTC
CASTMDEGYGYTF
>TRBJ1-1|-|TRBV13|-
TGTGCCAGCAGCTTAGTCCGGAATAGCGGACCGGTGATCACTGAAGTTTTCTTT
CASSLVRNSGPVITEVFF
>TRBJ1-2|-|TRBV5-1|many
TGCGCCAGCAGGCATATTGGGAGCTCGCACTATGGCTACACCTTC
CASRHIGSSHYGYTF
>TRBJ2-2|-|TRBV18|many
TGTGCCAGCTCACCACTAAGGCTAAACTCCGGGGAGCTGTTTTTT
CASSPLRLNSGELFF
>TRBJ1-2|-|TRBV5-1|many
TGCGCCAGCAGCCCCGGGACTCAAGCGGGCTACACCTTC
CASSPGTQAGYTF
>TRBJ2-2|-|TRBV11-1|many
TGTGCCAGCAGGTTATCGCCCCGGGGGCGCAGGACCGGGGAGCTGTTTTTT
CASRLSPRGRRTGELFF
>TRBJ2-7|TRBD2|TRBV5-1|-
TGCGCCAGCAGCTTGGGGGCACTGGGTAGACTAGCTATCTCCTACGAGCAGTACTTC
CASSLGALGRLAISYEQYF
>TRBJ1-5|-|TRBV2|many
TGTGCCAGCAGTGGGAACAGCAATCAGCCCCAGCATTTT
CASSGNSNQPQHF
>TRBJ2-7|-|TRBV20-1|many
TGCAGTGCTAGAGCGGGACCCGAGCAGTACTTC
CSARAGPEQYF
>TRBJ2-2|TRBD2|TRBV7-2|many
TGTGCCAGCAGCTTAGCGTTAGCGGGAGGGTCCTCCACCGGGGAGCTGTTTTTT
CASSLALAGGSSTGELFF
>TRBJ2-2|TRBD2|TRBV6-2/TRBV6-3|many
TGTGCCAGCAGTCCGGGACTAGCGTCCGGGGAGCTGTTTTTT
CASSPGLASGELFF
>TRBJ1-1|-|TRBV28|many
TGTGCCAGCAGTTTCCGCAGCCTGAACACTGAAGCTTTCTTT
CASSFRSLNTEAFF
>TRBJ1-1|-|TRBV27|-
TGTGCCAGCAGGTCTGGACGATGGGGAGAAGCTTTCTTT
CASRSGRWGEAFF
>TRBJ1-1|TRBD1|TRBV3-1|many
TGTGCCAGCAGCCAATTTCCAGGGGGCACTGAAGCTTTCTTT
CASSQFPGGTEAFF
>TRBJ1-5|-|TRBV6-1|many
TGTGCCAGCAGTGAGACGGGTAAGAGGACACCCCAGCATTTT
CASSETGKRTPQHF
>TRBJ1-2|-|TRBV15|many
TGTGCCACCAGCAGAGATCGGCAGCAAGCTAACTATGGCTACACCTTC
CATSRDRQQANYGYTF
>TRBJ1-1|TRBD1|TRBV24-1|many
TGTGCCACCAGACAGGGGGGGAACACTGAAGCTTTCTTT
CATRQGGNTEAFF
>TRBJ2-5|-|TRBV6-5|-
TGTGCCAGCAGTTACTCTATCAGCCAAGAGACCCAGTACTTC
CASSYSISQETQYF
>TRBJ2-7|-|TRBV15|-
TGTGCCACCAGCAGAGAGACAGGAACCTACGAGCAGTACTTC
CATSRETGTYEQYF
>TRBJ2-5|TRBD2|TRBV11-2|-
TGTGCCAGCAGTTCAAGCGCGGGGAGCGGGAGGGCCGGACAAGAGACCCAGTACTTC
CASSSSAGSGRAGQETQYF
>TRBJ1-6|TRBD1|TRBV30|few
TGTGCCTGGAGTGTTTTACAGGGGAATTCACCCCTCCACTTT
CAWSVLQGNSPLHF
>TRBJ2-7|-|TRBV3-1|-
TGTGCCAGCAGCCAAGTCCCTAGAGGAGTGTCCTACGAGCAGTACTTC
CASSQVPRGVSYEQYF
>TRBJ2-5|TRBD1|TRBV20-1|-
TGCAGTGCTTCTCCGGGACAGGACCAAGAGACCCAGTACTTC
CSASPGQDQETQYF
>TRBJ2-2|-|TRBV24-1|many
TGTGCCACCAGCCCCGTAGGCACCGGGGAGCTGTTTTTT
CATSPVGTGELFF
>TRBJ2-7|TRBD2|TRBV4-3|-
TGCGCCAGCAGCCCCTCTAGCGGGAGGAACTCCTACGAGCAGTACTTC
CASSPSSGRNSYEQYF
>TRBJ2-7|TRBD2|TRBV29-1|many
TGCAGCGTTGAAGGGCTAGCGGAGAACTACGAGCAGTACTTC
CSVEGLAENYEQYF
>TRBJ2-7|-|TRBV28|-
TGTGTCAGCAGTATAGCGGTATCCTACGAGCAGTACTTC
CVSSIAVSYEQYF
>TRBJ1-2|TRBD1|TRBV4-1|many
TGCGCCAGCAGCCAAGCGGGACAGAACTATGGCTACACCTTC
CASSQAGQNYGYTF
>TRBJ1-1|-|TRBV28|many
TGTGCCAGCAATGAGTTGGGTCGGGGGGTTATGAACACTGAAGCTTTCTTT
CASNELGRGVMNTEAFF
>TRBJ2-2|-|TRBV7-2|-
TGTGCCAGCAGCTTAGCGTTGGGGCGGATTAAAGCGAACACCGGGGAGCTGTTTTTT
CASSLALGRIKANTGELFF
>TRBJ1-2|-|TRBV4-3|many
TGCGCCAGCAGCCAAGGAGGGTCGATAAGCGGCTATGGCTACACCTTC
CASSQGGSISGYGYTF
>TRBJ2-5|TRBD1|TRBV2|many
TGTGCCAGCACCCAGGGGGCTAGGGAGACCCAGTACTTC
CASTQGARETQYF
>TRBJ1-1|-|TRBV7-2|-
TGTGCCAGCAGCCGTTCTGAGAACACTGAAGCTTTCTTT
CASSRSENTEAFF
>TRBJ2-7|TRBD1|TRBV4-3|many
TGCGCCAGCAGCCAGACGTCGGGACAGGGATCGTACGAGCAGTACTTC
CASSQTSGQGSYEQYF
>TRBJ2-7|-|TRBV28|many
TGTGCCAGCAGTGGGTGGGGGGAGGAGCAGTACTTC
CASSGWGEEQYF
>TRBJ2-5|-|TRBV7-9|many
TGTGCCAGCAGCTTAGCTGCTAGCGTGGAGACCCAGTACTTC
CASSLAASVETQYF
>TRBJ1-6|-|TRBV12-3/TRBV12-4|few
TGTGCCAGCAGTTTTACGGCAGGGGTCGGTTCACCCCTCCACTTT
CASSFTAGVGSPLHF
>TRBJ2-5|-|TRBV12-3/TRBV12-4|many
TGTGCCAGCAGTTTATATAGGAACCAAGAGACCCAGTACTTC
CASSLYRNQETQYF
>TRBJ2-5|TRBD2|TRBV7-6|many
TGTGCCAGCAGCTTAGCGCCTAGCGGGACACAAGAGACCCAGTACTTC
CASSLAPSGTQETQYF
>TRBJ2-7|TRBD2|TRBV2|-
TGTGCCAGCAGTGAAGCGCTTCCGGGGGGGAGCTCCTACGAGCAGTACTTC
CASSEALPGGSSYEQYF
>TRBJ1-2|-|TRBV28|-
TGTGCCACCCACGATATCCATCGGAATCACAACTTC
CATHDIHRNHNF
>TRBJ2-7|TRBD1|TRBV6-1|-
TGTGCCAGCAGTACAGGGGACATAGCCTCCTACGAGCAGTACTTC
CASSTGDIASYEQYF
>TRBJ2-7|-|TRBV20-1|many
TGCAGTGCTAGGGGTAGGGGGGCGTCCTACGAGCAGTACTTC
CSARGRGASYEQYF
>TRBJ1-2|TRBD1|TRBV27|-
TGTGCCAGCAGGACAGGGGGTCTCTACACCTTC
CASRTGGLYTF
>TRBJ1-1|TRBD1|TRBV5-1|many
TGCGCCAGCAGCTCCGGGACAGGCGCAAAAGCTTTCTTT
CASSSGTGAKAFF
>TRBJ1-1|-|TRBV15|many
TGTGCCACCAGCAGATGGGGGATCAACACTGAAGCTTTCTTT
CATSRWGINTEAFF
>TRBJ2-2|TRBD2|TRBV28|-
TGTGCCAGCAGCTCGACTAGCGGGAGGGCCCCCGGCGGGGAGCTGTTTTTT
CASSSTSGRAPGGELFF
>TRBJ1-2|-|TRBV12-3/TRBV12-4|-
TGTGCCAGCAGAGAGGACGGTCTACTTAACTATGGCTACACCTTC
CASREDGLLNYGYTF
>TRBJ2-7|TRBD1|TRBV18|-
TGTGCCAGCTCACCAGTTGGACCGGGACAGGTTCCATCAGGACTCTACGAGCAGTACTTC
CASSPVGPGQVPSGLYEQYF
>TRBJ2-7|-|TRBV5-1|many
TGCGCCAGCAGCTCAATTCCAGGGGTTGAGCAGTACTTC
CASSSIPGVEQYF
>TRBJ1-3|-|TRBV6-2/TRBV6-3|many
TGTGCCAGCAGGAAATACCAGACGTCTGGAAACACCATATATTTT
CASRKYQTSGNTIYF
>TRBJ2-7|-|TRBV6-2/TRBV6-3|-
TGTGCCAGCAGTTATTTGAGGGAGGCTCGCGAGCAGTACTTC
CASSYLREAREQYF
>TRBJ1-1|-|TRBV19|many
TGTGCCAGTAGTTACAACGCTGAAGCTTTCTTT
CASSYNAEAFF
>TRBJ1-1|-|TRBV5-1|few
TGCGCCAGCAGCTCACCTCCGACAGGGAACACTGAAGCTTTCTTT
CASSSPPTGNTEAFF